The 18 T cell receptor beta chains reported below all come from one sample, sequenced in a study of blood T cell repertoires in COVID-19. Sequenced by immunoSEQ multiplex PCR; TCRdb stores in-frame clones only, minus some. The table lists 160,000 or so clones, about 90% of them singletons. The sequencing sample was made of peripheral blood. These receptors were obtained from a woman aged 70-85 years with acute or convalescent COVID-19.

This rearrangement joins TRBV19 to TRBJ1-6, with 8 bases matching TRBD1. This CDR3 is 19 amino acids long. The germline CDR1 and CDR2 sequences are LNHDA and SQIVND (reference sequence). J lost 6 bases, V lost 5 bases, and 18 bases had no gene match. The CDR3 bases are TGTGCCAGTAGTGCCAACAAAGACTATCCGGGACAGGCTAATTCACCCCTCCACTTT. Translating gives CASSANKDYPGQANSPLHF.

The CDR3 protein is CAWSDVRGYTEAFF. CDR3 in DNA: TGTGCCTGGAGTGACGTGCGGGGGTACACTGAAGCTTTCTTT. The gene calls are TRBV30 and TRBJ1-1, with D possibly matching TRBD1 (5 bases). The length of the CDR3 is 14 residues. V was cut by 1 base and J by 3 bases, with 12 bases left in between. The germline V gene encodes CDR1 GTSNPN and CDR2 SVGIG (reference sequence).

V usage is TRBV30 and J usage is TRBJ1-5; no firm D call. The V gene's germline CDR1 is GTSNPN and CDR2 SVGIG (reference sequence). V was pared by 2 bases and J by 1 base, with 12 bases between. The CDR3 covers 15 residues. CDR3 sequence: CAWSSKELSNQPQHF. In DNA, the CDR3 is TGTGCCTGGAGTAGCAAAGAGCTCAGCAATCAGCCCCAGCATTTT.

Comment on this clone: Other nucleotide sequences from this sample produce the same CDR3. Here the CDR3 reads CASSQGGNYGYTF. DNA of the CDR3: TGTGCCAGCAGCCAAGGGGGCAACTATGGCTACACCTTC. The chain couples TRBV3-1 (or the pseudogene TRBV3-2) to TRBJ1-2; a weak D match, TRBD1 (5 bases). The germline gives CDR1 LGHDT, CDR2 YNNKEL (reference sequence). This CDR3 region has 13 residues. Trimming left V 1 base short and J 2 bases short, with 5 bases between.

This rearrangement joins TRBV5-4 to TRBJ2-3; D gene unclear. The CDR3 has 11 residues. From germline, CDR1 is SGHNT and CDR2 YYREEE (reference sequence). V was clipped by 4 bases and J by 4 bases, with 4 bases between them. The chain's CDR3 is CASSRADTQYF. CDR3 bases: TGTGCCAGCAGCCGCGCAGATACGCAGTATTTT.

This clone was seen just once. The V gene is TRBV5-5, the J gene TRBJ1-4; a possible D gene is TRBD1 (6 bases). This CDR3 region has 15 residues. Trimming left V 4 bases short and J 8 bases short, with 18 bases between. Per the germline V gene, CDR1 is SGHKS and CDR2 is YYEKEE (reference sequence). The CDR3 region is CASSPTQGNGEKLFF. The CDR3 nucleotides are TGTGCCAGCAGCCCCACTCAGGGGAATGGAGAAAAACTGTTTTTT.

The chain is built from TRBV7-6 and TRBJ2-2; 9 bases fit TRBD2. CDR3 length: 18 residues. V shed 0 bases and J 0 bases; nucleotides not matched to a gene: 5. The germline CDR1 and CDR2 sequences are SGHVS and FNYEAQ. The DNA for the CDR3 is TGTGCCAGCAGCTTAGCACTAGCGGGTAGTGCGAACACCGGGGAGCTGTTTTTT. Translating it yields CASSLALAGSANTGELFF. Filled out from reference TRBV7-6 and TRBJ2-2, the complete variable domain reads GAGVSQSPRYKVTKRGQDVALRCDPISGHVSLYWYRQALGQGPEFLTYFNYEAQQDKSGLPNDRFSAERPEGSISTLTIQRTEQRDSAMYRCASSLALAGSANTGELFFGEGSRLTVL.

This chain links TRBV11-2 with TRBJ2-1, with 7 bases identical to TRBD1. The V segment lost 5 bases and the J segment 5 bases; nucleotides outside the gene matches: 12. The germline V gene has CDR1 SGHAT and CDR2 FQNNGV. The CDR3 runs 16 residues. DNA for the CDR3: TGTGCCAGCAGCCCTGGACAGGTGTTGATTCACAATGAGCAGTTCTTC. This sequence encodes CASSPGQVLIHNEQFF.

This chain connects TRBV19 to TRBJ1-2; 9 bases agree with TRBD1. V trimming: 5 bases; J trimming: 4 bases; junction bases outside the gene matches: 8. The germline gives CDR1 LNHDA, CDR2 SQIVND (reference sequence). CDR3 length: 15 amino acids. For the CDR3, the DNA is TGTGCCAGTAGTCACCCCCGGGACAGGGTCTATGGCTACACCTTC. It codes for CASSHPRDRVYGYTF.

V gene TRBV19 combines with J gene TRBJ2-7; TRBD1 matches at 9 bases. Germline CDR1 LNHDA, CDR2 SQIVND (reference sequence). V dropped 3 bases and J dropped 0; count of bases not matched to a gene: 18. The CDR3 spans 20 residues. CDR3 loop: CASSIRPPARTGANSYEQYF. The CDR3 region has the DNA TGTGCCAGTAGTATTCGGCCCCCGGCGAGGACAGGGGCCAACTCCTACGAGCAGTACTTC.

The CDR3 DNA sequence: TGCACCAGCAGCCAAGATTGTGGAAGGCGGGGGGCGGGCAATGAGCAGTTCTTC. It yields the protein CTSSQDCGRRGAGNEQFF. The chain is built from TRBV1 and TRBJ2-1; the DNA was not compared with TRBD2, the D call given in the table. TRBV1 is a listed pseudogene. The CDR3 sequence is 18 residues long.

The chain combines TRBV28 with TRBJ1-5, with 8 bases lining up with TRBD1. The CDR3 loop spans 15 amino acids. Germline V lookup: CDR1 MDHEN, CDR2 SYDVKM. The V segment lost 10 bases and the J segment 5 bases; nucleotides outside the gene matches: 13. This CDR3 reads CAIRRGQGAHQPQHF. Here the CDR3 DNA reads TGTGCCATCCGTCGAGGGCAGGGGGCTCATCAGCCCCAGCATTTT.

The gene calls are TRBV5-1 and TRBJ1-1; weak D call: TRBD1 (5 bases). V dropped 0 bases and J dropped 1 base, with 10 bases sitting between them. This CDR3 is 15 amino acids long. CDR1 is SGHRS, CDR2 YFSETQ, per germline. The CDR3 loop reads CASSLGHTGNTEAFF. The CDR3 DNA sequence: TGCGCCAGCAGCTTGGGCCATACAGGGAACACTGAAGCTTTCTTT. The full variable domain, its missing parts supplied by reference TRBV5-1 and TRBJ1-1, is KAGVTQTPRYLIKTRGQQVTLSCSPISGHRSVSWYQQTPGQGLQFLFEYFSETQRNKGNFPGRFSGRQFSNSRSEMNVSTLELGDSALYLCASSLGHTGNTEAFFGQGTRLTVV.

V and J are TRBV5-1 and TRBJ2-7; D is perhaps TRBD2 (6 bases). Looked up from germline, CDR1 is SGHRS and CDR2 is YFSETQ. The ends were cut back, 4 bases at V and 2 bases at J, with 13 bases in the middle. The CDR3 has 14 amino acids. As DNA, the CDR3 is TGCGCCAGCAGCCCACAACCGGGAGCCTACGAGCAGTACTTC. It codes for CASSPQPGAYEQYF. Full variable domain (missing parts from reference TRBV5-1 and TRBJ2-7): KAGVTQTPRYLIKTRGQQVTLSCSPISGHRSVSWYQQTPGQGLQFLFEYFSETQRNKGNFPGRFSGRQFSNSRSEMNVSTLELGDSALYLCASSPQPGAYEQYFGPGTRLTVT.

Comments on this clone: At one end, the junction sequence differs from germline, possibly due to a read error. The genes are TRBV7-2 and TRBJ2-1; D ambiguous. CDR1 is SGHTA, CDR2 FQGNSA, per germline. This CDR3 contains 17 residues. The CDR3 sequence is CASRLAETPSSYNEQFF. CDR3 coding DNA: TGTGCCAGCAGATTAGCAGAGACTCCGAGCTCCTACAATGAGCAGTTCTTC.

V usage is TRBV7-9 and J usage is TRBJ2-3; 8 bases are a match to TRBD2. The CDR3 runs 15 residues. V gave up 4 bases and J gave up 0 bases; unmatched junction bases: 3. From germline, CDR1 is SEHNR and CDR2 FQNEAQ (reference sequence). The CDR3 bases are TGTGCCAGCAGCTCCGGGACTAGAAGCACAGATACGCAGTATTTT. Translated, it gives CASSSGTRSTDTQYF.

This clone was seen a handful of times. This chain joins TRBV3-1 (or the pseudogene TRBV3-2) and TRBJ1-2; D possibly corresponds to TRBD1 (6 bases). CDR1 and CDR2 from the germline V gene are LGHDT and YNNKEL (reference sequence). Trimming shortened V by 4 bases and J by 5 bases, and 17 bases separated the two germline ends. The CDR3 covers 15 residues. The CDR3 loop reads CASSLPQGEGYGYTF. The CDR3 region has the DNA TGTGCCAGCAGCCTACCACAGGGAGAGGGTTATGGCTACACCTTC.

The chain links TRBV15 to TRBJ1-1, with 8 positions matching TRBD1. The CDR3 length is 16 residues. CDR1 and CDR2 from the germline V gene are LNHNV and YYDKDF (reference sequence). Losses at the gene ends were 4 bases for V and 0 bases for J; bases not matched to a gene: 7. The CDR3 sequence: CATSTDRVRMNTEAFF. For the CDR3, the DNA is TGTGCCACCAGCACGGACAGGGTCAGAATGAACACTGAAGCTTTCTTT.